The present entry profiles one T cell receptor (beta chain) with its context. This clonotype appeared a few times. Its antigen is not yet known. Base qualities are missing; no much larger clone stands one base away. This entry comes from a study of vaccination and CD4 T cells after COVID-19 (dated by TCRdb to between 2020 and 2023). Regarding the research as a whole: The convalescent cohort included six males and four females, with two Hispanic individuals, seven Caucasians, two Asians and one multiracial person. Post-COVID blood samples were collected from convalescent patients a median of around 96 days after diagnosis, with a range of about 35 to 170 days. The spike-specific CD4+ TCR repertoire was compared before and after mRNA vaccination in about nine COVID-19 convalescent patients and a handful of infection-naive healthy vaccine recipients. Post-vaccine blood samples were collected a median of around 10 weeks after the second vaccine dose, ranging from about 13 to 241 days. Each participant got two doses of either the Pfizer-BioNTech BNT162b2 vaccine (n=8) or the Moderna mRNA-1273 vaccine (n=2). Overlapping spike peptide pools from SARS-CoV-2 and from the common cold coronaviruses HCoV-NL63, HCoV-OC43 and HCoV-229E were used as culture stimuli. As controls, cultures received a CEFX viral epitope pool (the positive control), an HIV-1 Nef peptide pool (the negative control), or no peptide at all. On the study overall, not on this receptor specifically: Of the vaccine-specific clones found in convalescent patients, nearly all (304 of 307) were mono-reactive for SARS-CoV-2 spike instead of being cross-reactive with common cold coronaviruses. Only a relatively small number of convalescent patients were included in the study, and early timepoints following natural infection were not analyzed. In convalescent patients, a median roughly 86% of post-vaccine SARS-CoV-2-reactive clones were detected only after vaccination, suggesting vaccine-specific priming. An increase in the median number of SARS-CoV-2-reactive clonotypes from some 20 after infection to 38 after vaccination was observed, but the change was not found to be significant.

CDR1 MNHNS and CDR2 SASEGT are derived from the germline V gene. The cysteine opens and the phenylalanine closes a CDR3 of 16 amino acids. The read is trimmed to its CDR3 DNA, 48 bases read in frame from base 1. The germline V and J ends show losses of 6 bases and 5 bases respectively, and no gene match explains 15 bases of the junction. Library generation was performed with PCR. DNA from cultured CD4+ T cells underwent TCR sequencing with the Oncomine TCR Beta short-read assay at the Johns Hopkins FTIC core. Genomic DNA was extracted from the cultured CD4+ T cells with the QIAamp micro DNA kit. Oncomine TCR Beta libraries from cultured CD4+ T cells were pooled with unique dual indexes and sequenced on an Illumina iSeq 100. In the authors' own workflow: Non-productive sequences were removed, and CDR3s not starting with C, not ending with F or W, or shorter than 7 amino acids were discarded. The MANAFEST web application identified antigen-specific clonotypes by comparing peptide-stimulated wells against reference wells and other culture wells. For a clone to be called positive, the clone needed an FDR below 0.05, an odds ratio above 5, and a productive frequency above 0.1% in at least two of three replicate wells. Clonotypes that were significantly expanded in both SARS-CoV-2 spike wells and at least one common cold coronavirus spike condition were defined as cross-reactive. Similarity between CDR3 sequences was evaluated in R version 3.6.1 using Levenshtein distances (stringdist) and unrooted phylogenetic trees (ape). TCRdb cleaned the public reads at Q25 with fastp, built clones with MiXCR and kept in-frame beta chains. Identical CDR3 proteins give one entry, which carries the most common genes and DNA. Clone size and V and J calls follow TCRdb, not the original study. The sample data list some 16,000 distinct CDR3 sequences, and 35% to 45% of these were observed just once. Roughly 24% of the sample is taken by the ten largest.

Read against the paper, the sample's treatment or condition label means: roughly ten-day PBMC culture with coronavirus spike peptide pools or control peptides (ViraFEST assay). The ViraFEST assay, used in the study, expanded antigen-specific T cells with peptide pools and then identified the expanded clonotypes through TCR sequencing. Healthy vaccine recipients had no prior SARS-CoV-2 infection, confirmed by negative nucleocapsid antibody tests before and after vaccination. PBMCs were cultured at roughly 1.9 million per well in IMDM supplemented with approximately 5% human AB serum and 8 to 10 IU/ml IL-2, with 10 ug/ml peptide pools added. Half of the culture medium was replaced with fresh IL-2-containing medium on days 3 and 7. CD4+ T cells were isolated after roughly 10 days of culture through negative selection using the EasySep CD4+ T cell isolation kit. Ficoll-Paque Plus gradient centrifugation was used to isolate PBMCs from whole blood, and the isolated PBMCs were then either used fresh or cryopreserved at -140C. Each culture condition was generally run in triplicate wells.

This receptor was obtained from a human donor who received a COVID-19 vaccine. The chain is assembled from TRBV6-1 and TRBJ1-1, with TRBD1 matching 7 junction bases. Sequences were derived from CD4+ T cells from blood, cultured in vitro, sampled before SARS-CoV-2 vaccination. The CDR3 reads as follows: CASRLRFRQGGTEAFF. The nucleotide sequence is TGTGCCAGCAGACTCAGGTTTCGACAGGGCGGGACTGAAGCTTTCTTT.